These T cell receptor beta chains were read from a single sample in a study of blood T cell repertoires in COVID-19. Profiled with immunoSEQ multiplex PCR; TCRdb holds only in-frame clones, not every one. In the table there are about 300,000 clones, approximately 93% of which are singletons. The specimen sequenced was peripheral blood. The origin of the receptors is a woman under 40 with COVID-19, enrolled during active disease. CDR3s include the opening cysteine and the closing phenylalanine or tryptophan. D genes are given only for firm matches. Clone size appears in some rows only: once, few, many, or a class for an expanded clone.

clone_size | d_call | j_call | v_call | cdr3_aa | cdr3_nt
. | TRBD1 | TRBJ1-6 | TRBV30 | CAWSGQGADSPLHF | TGTGCCTGGAGCGGACAGGGGGCGGATTCACCCCTCCACTTT
. | TRBD2 | TRBJ2-1 | TRBV24-1 | CATSEGGGVNDEQFF | TGTGCCACCAGTGAGGGCGGGGGGGTTAACGATGAGCAGTTCTTC
. | TRBD1 | TRBJ1-1 | TRBV5-6 | CASSADRTTEAFF | TGTGCCAGCAGCGCGGACAGGACCACTGAAGCTTTCTTT
. | TRBD1 | TRBJ1-1 | TRBV6-5 | CASSRDRELAFF | TGTGCCAGCAGTCGGGACAGGGAACTGGCTTTCTTT
. | . | TRBJ1-2 | TRBV2 | CASSERDISNYGYTF | TGTGCCAGCAGTGAAAGGGACATCTCTAACTATGGCTACACCTTC
. | TRBD1 | TRBJ1-5 | TRBV28 | CASSLEGQGAGQPQHF | TGTGCCAGCAGTTTGGAGGGACAGGGGGCAGGACAGCCCCAGCATTTT
. | . | TRBJ1-4 | TRBV15 | CATSRDRPNEKLFF | TGTGCCACCAGCAGGGACAGACCTAATGAAAAACTGTTTTTT
. | TRBD1 | TRBJ2-3 | TRBV27 | CASKRQGSTDTQYF | TGTGCCAGCAAACGACAGGGAAGCACAGATACGCAGTATTTT
. | TRBD1 | TRBJ1-4 | TRBV5-1 | CASNSGQENEKLFF | TGCGCCAGCAATTCGGGACAGGAGAATGAAAAACTGTTTTTT
. | TRBD2 | TRBJ2-1 | TRBV24-1 | CATSDPGTSGSDEQFF | TGTGCCACCAGTGATCCAGGGACTAGCGGGAGCGATGAGCAGTTCTTC
. | . | TRBJ2-7 | TRBV18 | CASSPTRGGDLYEQYF | TGTGCCAGCTCACCCACGCGAGGGGGAGATCTATACGAGCAGTACTTC
. | TRBD1 | TRBJ2-6 | TRBV30 | CAWKPVAGGIGANVLTF | TGTGCCTGGAAACCAGTGGCAGGGGGCATTGGGGCCAACGTCCTGACTTTC
. | TRBD2 | TRBJ2-1 | TRBV6-2/TRBV6-3 | CASSYGRLAGSPGEQFF | TGTGCCAGCAGTTACGGTAGACTAGCGGGATCTCCGGGTGAGCAGTTCTTC
. | . | TRBJ1-1 | TRBV7-9 | CASSLEETTEAFF | TGTGCCAGCAGCTTAGAGGAGACTACTGAAGCTTTCTTT
. | . | TRBJ1-1 | TRBV19 | CASRVHLDRIGTEAFF | TGTGCCAGTAGAGTGCATCTCGACAGGATTGGGACTGAAGCTTTCTTT
. | . | TRBJ1-3 | TRBV7-8 | CASSLAYRAYSGNTIYF | TGTGCCAGCAGCTTAGCCTATAGAGCCTACTCTGGAAACACCATATATTTT
. | . | TRBJ2-1 | TRBV5-5 | CASSYYRVGYEQFF | TGTGCCAGCAGCTATTACAGGGTTGGGTATGAGCAGTTCTTC
. | . | TRBJ1-3 | TRBV7-2 | CASSLARQLGNTIYF | TGTGCCAGCAGCTTAGCGCGACAGCTCGGAAACACCATATATTTT
. | TRBD1 | TRBJ1-2 | TRBV7-9 | CASSLLGQTNYGYTF | TGTGCCAGCAGCTTATTGGGACAGACTAACTATGGCTACACCTTC
. | . | TRBJ1-5 | TRBV16 | CASSQSPGNQPQHF | TGTGCCAGCAGCCAATCGCCGGGAAATCAGCCCCAGCATTTT
. | . | TRBJ1-5 | TRBV30 | CAWSVENQPQHF | TGTGCCTGGAGTGTAGAGAATCAGCCCCAGCATTTT
. | . | TRBJ2-2 | TRBV29-1 | CSVAYSGNTGELFF | TGCAGCGTTGCCTACTCGGGGAACACCGGGGAGCTGTTTTTT
. | . | TRBJ1-1 | TRBV28 | CASISVTEAFF | TGTGCCAGCATTTCGGTCACCGAAGCTTTCTTT
. | TRBD1 | TRBJ1-1 | TRBV6-1 | CASSDRGRRDTEAFF | TGTGCCAGCAGTGACAGGGGGCGGCGGGACACTGAAGCTTTCTTT
once | TRBD1 | TRBJ1-5 | TRBV4-1 | CASSRTGGEPQHF | TGCGCCAGCAGCCGGACAGGAGGTGAGCCCCAGCATTTT
. | . | TRBJ2-7 | TRBV27 | CASSTAGATSYEQYF | TGTGCCAGCAGTACAGCAGGGGCAACCTCCTACGAGCAGTACTTC
. | . | TRBJ1-2 | TRBV11-2 | CASSLDPDGYGYTF | TGTGCCAGCAGCTTAGATCCAGATGGCTATGGCTACACCTTC
. | TRBD2 | TRBJ2-2 | TRBV7-4 | CASSSGGLAGAGELFF | TGTGCCAGCAGCTCCGGGGGACTAGCGGGAGCCGGGGAGCTGTTTTTT
few | TRBD1 | TRBJ1-1 | TRBV18 | CASSDRGKGTEAFF | TGTGCCAGCTCAGACAGGGGAAAGGGCACTGAAGCTTTCTTT
. | . | TRBJ1-4 | TRBV19 | CASSISGPGEAWEKLFF | TGTGCCAGTAGTATAAGCGGGCCGGGAGAGGCTTGGGAAAAACTGTTTTTT
. | . | TRBJ2-7 | TRBV5-1 | CASSFRDTRLGQYF | TGCGCCAGCAGCTTCCGGGACACCCGGTTGGGGCAGTACTTC
. | . | TRBJ1-5 | TRBV2 | CASSLLGDQPQHF | TGTGCCAGCAGTCTACTCGGGGATCAGCCCCAGCATTTT
. | TRBD1 | TRBJ1-4 | TRBV5-1 | CASSLEGTGIEKLFF | TGCGCCAGCAGCTTGGAAGGGACAGGGATTGAAAAACTGTTTTTT
. | . | TRBJ1-1 | TRBV24-1 | CARQNTEAFF | TGTGCCAGGCAGAACACTGAAGCTTTCTTT
. | TRBD1 | TRBJ1-6 | TRBV14 | CASSQDFRQGGSPLHF | TGTGCCAGCAGCCAAGATTTCAGGCAGGGGGGATCACCCCTCCACTTT
once | TRBD1 | TRBJ1-2 | TRBV5-4 | CASSPPGQNYGYTF | TGTGCCAGCAGCCCTCCGGGACAGAACTATGGCTACACCTTC
. | TRBD2 | TRBJ2-7 | TRBV5-1 | CASSLLTSGTTYEQYF | TGCGCCAGCAGCTTGCTTACTAGCGGGACTACCTACGAGCAGTACTTC
. | . | TRBJ1-1 | TRBV9 | CASSVGTWADTEAFF | TGTGCCAGCAGCGTAGGGACATGGGCGGACACTGAAGCTTTCTTT
. | TRBD1 | TRBJ2-1 | TRBV28 | CASSLDRQRFNEQFF | TGTGCCAGCAGTTTGGACAGGCAGCGGTTCAATGAGCAGTTCTTC
. | . | TRBJ1-2 | TRBV6-5 | CASRKRQDDYGYTF | TGTGCCAGCAGAAAAAGACAGGACGACTATGGCTACACCTTC